The rows below give T cell receptor beta chains drawn from one sample of a study of blood T cell repertoires in COVID-19. Produced via immunoSEQ multiplex PCR; TCRdb's table is partial and in-frame only. The sample includes roughly 190,000 clones, 80% to 85% of them seen just once. Sequencing was done on a sample of peripheral blood. These receptors came from a human donor with acute or convalescent COVID-19. The donor label of this sample is uncertain. The CDR3 runs from the conserved cysteine through the conserved F or W. The D gene is left open where the match is weak. Only some rows state a clone size, as once, few, many or a class for expanded clones.

J gene | clone size | D gene | V gene | CDR3 protein | CDR3 DNA
TRBJ2-3 | . | . | TRBV23-1 | CASSHPGTWIPDTQYF | TGCGCCAGCAGTCACCCCGGGACATGGATCCCAGATACGCAGTATTTT
TRBJ1-1 | . | . | TRBV6-6 | CASSYVSEAFF | TGTGCCAGCAGTTACGTATCGGAAGCTTTCTTT
TRBJ1-1 | few | . | TRBV6-1 | CASSDRFTEAFF | TGTGCCAGCAGTGACAGGTTCACTGAAGCTTTCTTT
TRBJ1-1 | . | TRBD1 | TRBV28 | CASSLGDRVGAEAFF | TGTGCCAGCAGTTTAGGGGACAGGGTGGGGGCTGAAGCTTTCTTT
TRBJ2-7 | . | . | TRBV5-1 | CASSLVSGSTRYEQYF | TGCGCCAGCAGCTTGGTATCGGGTTCAACCCGCTACGAGCAGTACTTC
TRBJ2-7 | . | TRBD1 | TRBV29-1 | CSVDGPGGSYEQYF | TGCAGCGTTGATGGTCCAGGGGGCTCCTACGAGCAGTACTTC
TRBJ2-3 | . | . | TRBV7-9 | CASSSRRQMGTDTQYF | TGTGCCAGCAGCTCGCGCAGACAGATGGGGACAGATACGCAGTATTTT
TRBJ2-3 | . | . | TRBV5-6 | CASSSGPTGTSTDTQYF | TGTGCCAGCAGCTCGGGGCCAACGGGGACTTCCACAGATACGCAGTATTTT
TRBJ2-1 | once | TRBD2 | TRBV10-3 | CAISESPIAGGGNEQFF | TGTGCCATCAGTGAGTCCCCGATCGCGGGGGGTGGAAATGAGCAGTTCTTC
TRBJ2-7 | . | . | TRBV6-5 | CASSLAYSYEQYF | TGTGCCAGCAGTTTAGCGTACTCCTACGAGCAGTACTTC
TRBJ2-7 | . | TRBD1 | TRBV5-4 | CASSSWTGGRSYEQYF | TGTGCCAGCAGCTCCTGGACAGGGGGCAGATCCTACGAGCAGTACTTC
TRBJ2-1 | . | . | TRBV7-2 | CASSRHNYNEQFF | TGTGCCAGCAGCCGACATAACTACAATGAGCAGTTCTTC
TRBJ1-5 | . | TRBD1 | TRBV5-8 | CASSPGTGQYPYSNQPQHF | TGTGCCAGCAGCCCAGGGACAGGTCAATACCCCTATAGCAATCAGCCCCAGCATTTT
TRBJ1-5 | . | . | TRBV30 | CAWSTGAVDSNQPQHF | TGTGCCTGGAGTACGGGAGCAGTCGATAGCAATCAGCCCCAGCATTTT
TRBJ2-2 | . | . | TRBV6-4 | CASSDLLKPGRSIPGELFF | TGTGCCAGCAGTGACCTATTAAAACCAGGGCGTAGTATACCCGGGGAGCTGTTTTTT
TRBJ2-3 | . | . | TRBV19 | CASSSTRDSTDTQYF | TGTGCCAGTAGTAGTACTAGAGACAGCACAGATACGCAGTATTTT
TRBJ1-1 | few | . | TRBV28 | CASSPGRIAEAFF | TGTGCCAGCAGTCCAGGGAGGATCGCTGAAGCTTTCTTT
TRBJ2-7 | . | . | TRBV19 | CASSIGRGSYEQYF | TGTGCCAGTAGTATAGGTAGGGGATCCTACGAGCAGTACTTC
TRBJ1-2 | . | . | TRBV2 | CASSEARTKGHGYTF | TGTGCCAGCAGTGAAGCAAGGACAAAGGGCCATGGCTACACCTTC
TRBJ1-1 | . | . | TRBV6-5 | CASSRGSMNTEAFF | TGTGCCAGCAGTCGAGGCAGCATGAACACTGAAGCTTTCTTT
TRBJ1-5 | few | . | TRBV30 | CAWSTQNNNQPQHF | TGTGCCTGGAGTACCCAGAATAACAATCAGCCCCAGCATTTT
TRBJ2-3 | . | TRBD2 | TRBV28 | CASSPSLSGREDTQYF | TGTGCCAGCAGCCCTTCCCTTAGCGGGAGGGAAGATACGCAGTATTTT
TRBJ1-6 | . | . | TRBV28 | CASSSQNSPLHF | TGTGCCAGCAGTTCACAGAATTCACCCCTCCACTTT
TRBJ1-5 | . | . | TRBV3-1/TRBV3-2 | CASSQDQTALGNQPQHF | TGTGCCAGCAGCCAAGATCAAACAGCCCTGGGCAATCAGCCCCAGCATTTT
TRBJ1-4 | . | . | TRBV7-6 | CASSLSRPRGNEKLFF | TGTGCCAGCAGCTTATCCCGACCCAGGGGTAATGAAAAACTGTTTTTT
TRBJ1-2 | . | TRBD1 | TRBV5-1 | CASSVGTVGYTF | TGCGCCAGCAGCGTTGGGACAGTAGGCTACACCTTC
TRBJ1-2 | . | . | TRBV6-6 | CASSLPGGGYTF | TGTGCCAGCAGCCTACCGGGGGGGGGCTACACCTTC
TRBJ2-5 | . | . | TRBV11-2 | CASSPWTSGETQYF | TGTGCCAGCAGCCCCTGGACGTCGGGGGAGACCCAGTACTTC
TRBJ1-5 | . | . | TRBV7-8 | CASSLGDQPQHF | TGTGCCAGCAGCTTAGGAGATCAGCCCCAGCATTTT
TRBJ2-1 | many | . | TRBV7-9 | CASSLPVRYGGLYNEQFF | TGTGCCAGCAGCTTACCCGTCCGCTACGGGGGACTTTACAATGAGCAGTTCTTC
TRBJ1-1 | . | . | TRBV6-5 | CASSYSIHRMNTEAFF | TGTGCCAGCAGTTACTCGATTCACAGAATGAACACTGAAGCTTTCTTT
TRBJ2-7 | . | TRBD2 | TRBV3-1/TRBV3-2 | CASSLRTSGQMSSYEQYF | TGTGCCAGCAGCCTACGGACTAGCGGACAAATGAGCTCCTACGAGCAGTACTTC
TRBJ2-7 | . | . | TRBV20-1 | CSASFERGQYF | TGCAGTGCTAGCTTCGAGCGAGGGCAGTACTTC
TRBJ1-1 | . | . | TRBV6-5 | CASSYSSGNAHTEAFF | TGTGCCAGCAGTTACTCGTCAGGAAATGCTCACACTGAAGCTTTCTTT
TRBJ2-7 | . | . | TRBV6-5 | CASSYSTASSYEQYF | TGTGCCAGCAGTTATTCGACAGCGAGCTCCTACGAGCAGTACTTC
TRBJ2-5 | . | TRBD1 | TRBV5-6 | CASSFRQGQETQYF | TGTGCCAGCAGCTTCCGACAGGGGCAAGAGACCCAGTACTTC
TRBJ1-3 | . | . | TRBV5-1 | CASSLGSRGIIRNTIYF | TGCGCCAGCAGCTTGGGGTCGCGGGGAATCATAAGGAACACCATATATTTT
TRBJ1-5 | . | . | TRBV4-1 | CASSPLYMGGGNQPQHF | TGCGCCAGCAGCCCCTTGTATATGGGAGGGGGCAATCAGCCCCAGCATTTT
TRBJ2-1 | once | . | TRBV18 | CASSPESSPYNEQFF | TGTGCCAGCTCACCAGAGTCTAGCCCCTACAATGAGCAGTTCTTC
TRBJ1-2 | . | TRBD1 | TRBV19 | CASSRRGPDYGYTF | TGTGCCAGTAGTAGAAGGGGGCCGGACTATGGCTACACCTTC
TRBJ2-3 | . | TRBD2 | TRBV5-1 | CASSRGTSGGGADTQYF | TGCGCCAGCAGCCGAGGGACTAGCGGAGGGGGGGCAGATACGCAGTATTTT
TRBJ2-7 | . | . | TRBV2 | CASSRELGNEQYF | TGTGCCAGCAGTAGGGAGTTGGGGAACGAGCAGTACTTC
TRBJ1-5 | . | TRBD1 | TRBV5-5 | CASSYQTGALSNQPQHF | TGTGCCAGCAGCTACCAGACAGGGGCACTTAGCAATCAGCCCCAGCATTTT
TRBJ2-7 | . | . | TRBV29-1 | CSVEVLAQEDYEQYF | TGCAGCGTTGAAGTACTGGCGCAGGAAGATTACGAGCAGTACTTC
TRBJ1-1 | . | . | TRBV5-1 | CASSLTGQMNTEAFF | TGCGCCAGCAGCTTAACTGGGCAGATGAACACTGAAGCTTTCTTT
TRBJ2-3 | . | . | TRBV19 | CASSLEKGMTQYF | TGTGCCAGTAGTTTAGAGAAGGGGATGACGCAGTATTTT
TRBJ2-3 | . | TRBD2 | TRBV30 | CARFGGSLADTQYF | TGTGCCCGATTCGGCGGGAGTTTGGCAGATACGCAGTATTTT
TRBJ1-1 | . | . | TRBV6-5 | CASSYGGLNTEAFF | TGTGCCAGCAGTTACGGCGGTCTGAACACTGAAGCTTTCTTT
TRBJ2-7 | . | TRBD2 | TRBV19 | CASSITSASYEQYF | TGTGCCAGTAGTATAACTAGCGCGAGCTACGAGCAGTACTTC
TRBJ2-3 | . | TRBD2 | TRBV19 | CASSIPGGESTDTQYF | TGTGCCAGTAGTATCCCCGGGGGGGAGAGCACAGATACGCAGTATTTT
TRBJ2-7 | . | . | TRBV10-3 | CAISSGNYEQYF | TGTGCCATCAGTTCCGGGAACTACGAGCAGTACTTC
TRBJ1-1 | . | TRBD1 | TRBV7-2 | CASSSDRGLSEAFF | TGTGCCAGCAGCTCGGACAGGGGTCTATCTGAAGCTTTCTTT